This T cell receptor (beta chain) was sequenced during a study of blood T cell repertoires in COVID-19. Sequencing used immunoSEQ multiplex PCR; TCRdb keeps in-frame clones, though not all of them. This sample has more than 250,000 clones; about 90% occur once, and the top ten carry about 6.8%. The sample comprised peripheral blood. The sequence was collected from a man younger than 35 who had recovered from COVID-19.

CDR3: CASSLWGTPADTQYF. The DNA for the CDR3 is TGCGCCAGCAGCTTGTGGGGGACTCCGGCTGATACGCAGTATTTT. V and J are TRBV5-1 and TRBJ2-3, with a tentative D call TRBD2 (6 bases). The germline gives CDR1 SGHRS, CDR2 YFSETQ. This CDR3 comprises 15 residues. The ends were cut back, 1 base at V and 6 bases at J, with 15 bases in the middle.